A selection of T cell receptor beta chains follows, all from one sample in a study of blood T cells in healthy people across ages. TCRdb re-called the 5' RACE reads through MiXCR, storing one row per CDR3 protein. Among around 800,000 distinct CDR3 sequences, 40% to 65% were seen once, and the ten largest hold approximately 40%. Input material: blood. All receptors come from an elderly man in good health. CDR3s include the opening cysteine and the closing phenylalanine or tryptophan. A D gene is named only where the DNA matches it firmly. Some rows have no size entry. The others give once, few or many, or a class for an expanded clone.

d_gene: TRBD2
abundance: -
v_gene: TRBV28
len: 17
j_gene: TRBJ2-3
CDR3nt: TGTGCCAGCAGTTCATACTCTAGCGGGAGGGTCACAGATACGCAGTATTTT
CDR3aa: CASSSYSSGRVTDTQYF

d_gene: -
abundance: -
v_gene: TRBV7-3
len: 13
j_gene: TRBJ2-5
CDR3nt: TGTGCCAGCAGCTTAACGAGTTGGGAGACCCAGTACTTC
CDR3aa: CASSLTSWETQYF

d_gene: TRBD1
abundance: -
v_gene: TRBV29-1
len: 13
j_gene: TRBJ1-6
CDR3nt: TGCAGCGTGGGACAGAATGATAATTCACCCCTCCACTTT
CDR3aa: CSVGQNDNSPLHF

d_gene: -
abundance: few
v_gene: TRBV20-1
len: 13
j_gene: TRBJ1-2
CDR3nt: TGCAGTGCTAGTGTGGGGGCCCCCTATGGCTACACCTTC
CDR3aa: CSASVGAPYGYTF

d_gene: -
abundance: -
v_gene: TRBV27
len: 15
j_gene: TRBJ2-1
CDR3nt: TGTGCCAGCTCTAGGACGGACAGCTCCTACAATGAGCAGTTCTTC
CDR3aa: CASSRTDSSYNEQFF

d_gene: TRBD1
abundance: -
v_gene: TRBV12-3/TRBV12-4
len: 16
j_gene: TRBJ2-7
CDR3nt: TGTGCCAACAGTTCCCAGGGGCGACAGGGGGGGAACGAGCAGTACTTC
CDR3aa: CANSSQGRQGGNEQYF

d_gene: TRBD2
abundance: few
v_gene: TRBV20-1
len: 17
j_gene: TRBJ2-7
CDR3nt: TGCAGTGCCCCTGCGGGTCCTAGCGGGCGGACTTCCTACGAGCAGTACTTC
CDR3aa: CSAPAGPSGRTSYEQYF

d_gene: -
abundance: -
v_gene: TRBV5-1
len: 18
j_gene: TRBJ2-6
CDR3nt: TGCGCCAGCAGCTTGGCCCTCGGGGCGAGCTCTGGGGCCAACGTCCTGACTTTC
CDR3aa: CASSLALGASSGANVLTF

d_gene: -
abundance: -
v_gene: TRBV6-5
len: 13
j_gene: TRBJ2-3
CDR3nt: TGTGCCAGCCGATCCCCTAATACCAATACGCAGTATTTT
CDR3aa: CASRSPNTNTQYF

d_gene: -
abundance: -
v_gene: TRBV12-3/TRBV12-4
len: 14
j_gene: TRBJ2-5
CDR3nt: TGTGCCAGCAGTTTAGTACCAAAAGGAAATGAGCAGTACTTC
CDR3aa: CASSLVPKGNEQYF

d_gene: TRBD1
abundance: few
v_gene: TRBV9
len: 16
j_gene: TRBJ2-5
CDR3nt: TGTGCCAGCAGCGTAGAGGGACAGGGGGCATCAGAGACCCAGTACTTC
CDR3aa: CASSVEGQGASETQYF

d_gene: -
abundance: few
v_gene: TRBV12-3/TRBV12-4
len: 13
j_gene: TRBJ1-2
CDR3nt: TGTGCCAGCAGTTTAACCAGCCTGGGAGGCTACACCTTC
CDR3aa: CASSLTSLGGYTF

d_gene: TRBD1
abundance: -
v_gene: TRBV15
len: 18
j_gene: TRBJ1-1
CDR3nt: TGTGCCACCAGCCGTCCCGGGACAGGGCCAGGGACGAACACTGAAGCTTTCTTT
CDR3aa: CATSRPGTGPGTNTEAFF

d_gene: -
abundance: -
v_gene: TRBV28
len: 12
j_gene: TRBJ2-1
CDR3nt: TGTGCCAGCAATAACATAGGGCGGGAGCAGTTCTTC
CDR3aa: CASNNIGREQFF

d_gene: -
abundance: -
v_gene: TRBV12-3/TRBV12-4
len: 14
j_gene: TRBJ1-1
CDR3nt: TGTGCCAGCAGAGCAGGCGGGGAGGCCACTGAAGCTTTCTTT
CDR3aa: CASRAGGEATEAFF

d_gene: -
abundance: -
v_gene: TRBV2
len: 14
j_gene: TRBJ2-1
CDR3nt: TGTGCCAGCAGTCTAAATCTAGCTACGGATGAGCAGTTCTTC
CDR3aa: CASSLNLATDEQFF

d_gene: -
abundance: -
v_gene: TRBV21-1
len: 18
j_gene: TRBJ1-6
CDR3nt: TGTGCCAGCAGACTCAGCTATAGGGGACAGGGGGACGGTTCACCCCTCCACTTT
CDR3aa: CASRLSYRGQGDGSPLHF

d_gene: -
abundance: -
v_gene: TRBV19
len: 12
j_gene: TRBJ2-1
CDR3nt: TGTGCCAGTAGTTTGGCTCCCAATGAGCAGTTCTTC
CDR3aa: CASSLAPNEQFF

d_gene: -
abundance: -
v_gene: TRBV5-1
len: 15
j_gene: TRBJ2-1
CDR3nt: TGCGCCAGCAGTTACTTCAGGGGCCTCTACAATGAGCAGTTCTTC
CDR3aa: CASSYFRGLYNEQFF

d_gene: -
abundance: -
v_gene: TRBV6-5
len: 14
j_gene: TRBJ1-5
CDR3nt: TGTGCCAGCAGTTACAGGCACTCGAATCAGCCCCAGCATTTT
CDR3aa: CASSYRHSNQPQHF

d_gene: TRBD1
abundance: -
v_gene: TRBV6-1
len: 15
j_gene: TRBJ1-2
CDR3nt: TGTGCCAGCAGTCCGCGGGACAGGGGGCGACCTGGCTACACCTTC
CDR3aa: CASSPRDRGRPGYTF

d_gene: -
abundance: -
v_gene: TRBV5-1
len: 12
j_gene: TRBJ2-1
CDR3nt: TGCGCCAGCAGCTCACAGGGATATGAGCAGTTCTTC
CDR3aa: CASSSQGYEQFF

d_gene: -
abundance: -
v_gene: TRBV10-3
len: 14
j_gene: TRBJ2-7
CDR3nt: TGTGCCATCAGTGGCCCTAGCGCCTCCTACGAGCAGTACTTC
CDR3aa: CAISGPSASYEQYF

d_gene: -
abundance: -
v_gene: TRBV6-5
len: 12
j_gene: TRBJ2-1
CDR3nt: TGTGCCAGCAGTCAACCGTTCGGAGAGCAGTTCTTC
CDR3aa: CASSQPFGEQFF

d_gene: -
abundance: few
v_gene: TRBV29-1
len: 13
j_gene: TRBJ1-1
CDR3nt: TGCAGCGTTGTTGGCGTTATGAACACTGAAGCTTTCTTT
CDR3aa: CSVVGVMNTEAFF

d_gene: TRBD2
abundance: -
v_gene: TRBV11-2
len: 15
j_gene: TRBJ2-3
CDR3nt: TGTGCCAGCAGCTCGACTAGCGGGGAGGGTGGGTACGCGTATTTT
CDR3aa: CASSSTSGEGGYAYF

d_gene: TRBD2
abundance: few
v_gene: TRBV6-2/TRBV6-3
len: 15
j_gene: TRBJ2-7
CDR3nt: TGTGCCAGCAGTTACGTGGAGCTAGCGGGAGCCGAGCAGTACTTC
CDR3aa: CASSYVELAGAEQYF

d_gene: -
abundance: -
v_gene: TRBV6-5
len: 15
j_gene: TRBJ2-3
CDR3nt: TGTGCCAGCAGTTACTCGAGCCTAGGTCCAGATACGCAGTATTTT
CDR3aa: CASSYSSLGPDTQYF